One T cell receptor (beta chain) is described in this entry. Its antigen is not identified. Assay: immunoSEQ multiplex PCR; the TCRdb copy retains only in-frame clones and omits some. Altogether about 14,000 clones are present, 80% to 85% being singletons, with the ten largest covering approximately 20%. This CDR3 contains 16 residues. Trimming stripped 3 bases from V and 4 bases from J, with 18 bases between. Germline loops: CDR1 KGHSH, CDR2 LQKENI. Time point: approximately 10-day in vitro stimulation with candidate neoantigen peptide 4. This sample was included in a study of PD-1 blockade in mismatch repair-deficient tumors.

This material consisted of cells cultured in vitro, taken from a patient treated with pembrolizumab. This sequence was found in an adult with mismatch repair-deficient cancer. The chain uses TRBV18 and TRBJ2-5; possible D gene TRBD2, 6 bases. In DNA, the CDR3 is TGTGCCAGCTCACCTTCTTTAACGGGAGCGGGAGAGACCCAGTACTTC. Encoded protein: CASSPSLTGAGETQYF.